The 7 T cell receptor beta chains below come from one sample, sequenced in a study of graft-versus-host responses after intestinal transplantation. Their antigen targets remain unknown. The repertoire was sequenced with immunoSEQ multiplex PCR; TCRdb's copy has only in-frame clones and lacks some. The sample lists tens of thousands of clones; about nine tenths were seen once. Sequences were derived from unstimulated CD4+ T cells sorted from spleen or lymph node cells, sampled before intestinal transplant. Every receptor here comes from a human donor who received an intestinal transplant.

The rearrangement joins TRBV4-2 to TRBJ2-4, with a tentative D call TRBD1 (6 bases). V was cut by 1 base and J by 7 bases, with 8 bases left in between. Germline V lookup: CDR1 LGHNA, CDR2 YNFKEQ. This CDR3 comprises 13 residues. The CDR3 loop is CASSQAQGNIQYF. The CDR3 nucleotides are TGTGCCAGCAGCCAAGCGCAGGGGAACATTCAGTACTTC.

As DNA, the CDR3 is TGTGCCAGCAGGTATACAGGGGACACTGAAGCTTTCTTT. As protein: CASRYTGDTEAFF. The chain couples TRBV11-1 to TRBJ1-1; 7 nucleotides match TRBD1. The CDR3 contains 13 residues. The V gene's germline CDR1 is SGHAT and CDR2 FQDESV (reference sequence). V was pared by 6 bases and J by 3 bases, with 4 bases of the junction left unmatched.

The rearrangement joins TRBV11-2 to TRBJ2-7; D not resolved. Germline-derived CDR1 and CDR2 are SGHAT and FQNNGV. The CDR3 spans 14 residues. The V gene lost 0 bases and the J gene lost 1 base, with 7 bases spanning the gap. The CDR3 here is CASSLDSRSYEQYF. The CDR3 bases are TGTGCCAGCAGCTTAGATAGCCGATCCTACGAGCAGTACTTC.

The rearrangement links TRBV5-6 to TRBJ1-4; D is possibly TRBD1 (6 bases). Trimming removed 2 bases from V and 0 bases from J, with 11 bases in between. Per germline, CDR1 SGHDT and CDR2 YYEEEE. This CDR3 has 16 residues. CDR3 sequence (DNA): TGTGCCAGCAGCTTCCGGGACACCGCAACTAATGAAAAACTGTTTTTT. The encoded protein is CASSFRDTATNEKLFF.

J is TRBJ1-3 and V is TRBV13; tentative D call: TRBD1 (6 bases). The CDR3 runs 15 residues. V lost 3 bases to trimming and J lost 3 bases, with 12 bases between them. The germline gives CDR1 PRHDT, CDR2 FYEKMQ (reference sequence). DNA for the CDR3: TGTGCCAGCAGCTTCGCTCAGGGGATTGGAAACACCATATATTTT. It codes for CASSFAQGIGNTIYF.

V and J are TRBV7-9 and TRBJ1-1; D uncertain. The CDR3 has 14 residues. V was shortened by 5 bases and J by 1 base, with 11 bases between the two germline ends. Germline CDR1 is SEHNR and CDR2 is FQNEAQ (reference sequence). The CDR3 bases are TGTGCCAGCAGCCAAGACACAAGGAACACTGAAGCTTTCTTT. It codes for CASSQDTRNTEAFF.

V and J are TRBV5-1 and TRBJ2-7, with a possible D match to TRBD1 (5 bases). The V gene lost 2 bases and the J gene lost 6 bases, with 15 bases spanning the gap. The length of the CDR3 is 14 residues. Germline CDR1 SGHRS, CDR2 YFSETQ. The CDR3 loop reads CASSFGQGLVEQYF. The CDR3 bases are TGCGCCAGCAGCTTCGGGCAGGGCCTCGTCGAGCAGTACTTC.